The sequence of this T cell receptor (beta chain) was determined in a study of blood T cell repertoires in COVID-19. Study-wide context: The analysed material was cDNA or gDNA that came from T cells, B-cell-depleted T cells, or PBMCs.

Using immunoSEQ multiplex PCR, the repertoire was profiled, and TCRdb retains in-frame clones only, with some absent. The sample comprises over 120,000 clones, roughly 80% of which are singletons, and approximately 3.4% rests with the top ten. The CDR3 runs to 16 residues. The germline CDR1 and CDR2 sequences are SGHRS and YFSETQ. Unmatched junction bases numbered 8, after V lost 3 bases and J lost 4 bases. This clonotype was obtained from a man aged 65-85 years who had recovered from COVID-19. Sequencing input: peripheral blood. V usage is TRBV5-1 and J usage is TRBJ2-1, with 9 bases matching TRBD2. The CDR3 sequence: CASSSASGTRYNEQFF. The CDR3 DNA follows: TGCGCCAGCAGCTCCGCTAGCGGGACAAGGTACAATGAGCAGTTCTTC.